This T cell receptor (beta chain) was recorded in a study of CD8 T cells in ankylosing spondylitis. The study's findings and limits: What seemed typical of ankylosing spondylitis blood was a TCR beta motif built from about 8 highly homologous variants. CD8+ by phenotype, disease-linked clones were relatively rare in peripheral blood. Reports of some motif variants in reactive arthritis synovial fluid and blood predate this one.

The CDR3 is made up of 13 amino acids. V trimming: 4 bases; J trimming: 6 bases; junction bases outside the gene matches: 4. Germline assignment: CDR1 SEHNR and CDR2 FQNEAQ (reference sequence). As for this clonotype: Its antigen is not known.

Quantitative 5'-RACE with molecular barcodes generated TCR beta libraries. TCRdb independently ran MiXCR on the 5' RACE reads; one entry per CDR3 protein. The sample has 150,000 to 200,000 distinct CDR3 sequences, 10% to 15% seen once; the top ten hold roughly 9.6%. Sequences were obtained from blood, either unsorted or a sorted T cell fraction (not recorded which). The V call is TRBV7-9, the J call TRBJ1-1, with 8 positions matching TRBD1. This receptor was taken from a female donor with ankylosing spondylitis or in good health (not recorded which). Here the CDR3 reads CASSSRQGSEAFF. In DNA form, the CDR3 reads TGTGCCAGCAGCTCGAGACAGGGGTCTGAAGCTTTCTTT.